These 5 T cell receptor beta chains were sequenced from one sample in a study of T cell repertoires in cytomegalovirus infection. TCRdb reanalysed the reads using MiXCR and keeps one entry per CDR3 protein. The data hold approximately 590,000 distinct CDR3 sequences, with under 45% observed a single time. These receptors' targets are unknown. Here the sequenced sample was cultured PBMCs, taken from culture after CMV antigen stimulation. The receptors were gathered from a human donor in good health (CMV status not recorded). Some clones in this sample may be carry-over from other donors' samples.

This clonotype was found a few times. The chain links TRBV10-3 to TRBJ2-7, with a tentative D call TRBD1 (6 bases). The CDR3 loop spans 13 amino acids. Germline lookup yields CDR1 ENHRY and CDR2 SYGVKD. V was shortened by 8 bases and J by 5 bases, with 16 bases between the two germline ends. This chain's CDR3 is CAIGKGDANEQYF. As DNA, the CDR3 is TGTGCCATCGGAAAGGGGGACGCCAACGAGCAGTACTTC.

This chain connects TRBV4-1 to TRBJ2-1; 8 nucleotides align to TRBD1. The J segment lost 5 bases and the V segment lost 8 bases, leaving 11 bases of the junction unmatched. Germline CDR1 MGHRA, CDR2 YSYEKL. This CDR3 has 15 residues. The CDR3 loop is CASRRGDRSNNEQFF. CDR3 DNA sequence: TGCGCCAGCCGAAGAGGGGACAGGAGTAACAATGAGCAGTTCTTC.

The chain links TRBV6-2 or TRBV6-3 to TRBJ2-1, with 10 bases aligning to TRBD2. The CDR3 loop spans 15 amino acids. The J segment lost 5 bases and the V segment lost 10 bases, leaving 11 bases of the junction unmatched. Germline V gene lookup returns CDR1 MNHEY and CDR2 SVGEGT. For the CDR3, the DNA is TGTGCCACCTCCGGACTAGCGGCGTTCAACAATGAGCAGTTCTTC. The encoded protein is CATSGLAAFNNEQFF.

The V call is TRBV14, the J call TRBJ2-1, with 7 bases identical to TRBD1. The CDR3 sequence is 16 residues long. The V segment lost 4 bases and the J segment 1 base; nucleotides outside the gene matches: 7. Looked up from germline, CDR1 is SGHDN and CDR2 is FVKESK. CDR3 in amino acids: CASSRTTGFSYNEQFF. CDR3 nucleotides: TGTGCCAGCAGCCGGACGACAGGGTTTTCCTACAATGAGCAGTTCTTC.

This chain joins TRBV7-9 and TRBJ2-2; D is unresolved. Germline V gene data show CDR1 as SEHNR and CDR2 as FQNEAQ (reference sequence). Trimming cost V 3 bases and J 7 bases, with 9 bases left between them. The CDR3 loop spans 13 amino acids. The CDR3 is CASSFLVNGELFF. The DNA of the CDR3 is TGTGCCAGCAGCTTTTTAGTCAACGGGGAGCTGTTTTTT.